Each of the 22 T cell receptor beta chains below was sequenced from the same sample in a study of blood T cell repertoires in COVID-19. Data came from immunoSEQ multiplex PCR; TCRdb stores just in-frame clones and leaves some out. The sample holds around 160,000 clones; around 92% are singletons and the top ten take roughly 3.1%. Sequencing used peripheral blood. The source of these receptors is a man in his fifties or sixties with acute or convalescent COVID-19.

The V call is TRBV6-5, the J call TRBJ1-4; 7 bases map to TRBD1. J was trimmed by 7 bases and V by 0 bases; bases with no gene match: 5. The germline CDR1 and CDR2 sequences are MNHEY and SVGAGI. The CDR3 runs 15 residues. CDR3 in DNA: TGTGCCAGCAGTTACTCGAGGGGGCAGGGTGAAAAACTGTTTTTT. Its translation is CASSYSRGQGEKLFF.

This CDR3 reads CATSDQRGGPGEQFF. The DNA for the CDR3 is TGTGCCACCAGTGACCAACGGGGGGGCCCGGGTGAGCAGTTCTTC. This chain joins TRBV24-1 and TRBJ2-1; 8 bases match TRBD2. The CDR3 runs to 15 residues. The V segment lost 4 bases and the J segment 9 bases; nucleotides outside the gene matches: 10. Germline CDR1 reads KGHDR; CDR2 reads SFDVKD.

The chain's CDR3 is CASTKTETSYNEQFF. CDR3 sequence (DNA): TGTGCCAGTACTAAGACTGAAACGTCCTACAATGAGCAGTTCTTC. The chain has TRBV19 and TRBJ2-1; no reliable D call. The germline gives CDR1 LNHDA, CDR2 SQIVND (reference sequence). The V end was cut by 7 bases, the J end by 1 base, with 14 bases between. This CDR3 region has 15 residues. Full variable domain (remainder filled in from reference TRBV19 and TRBJ2-1): DGGITQSPKYLFRKEGQNVTLSCEQNLNHDAMYWYRQDPGQGLRLIYYSQIVNDFQKGDIAEGYSVSREKKESFPLTVTSAQKNPTAFYLCASTKTETSYNEQFFGPGTRLTVL.

This clone was counted only a few times. CDR3 sequence (DNA): TGCGCCAGCAGCTTTTTTACTAGCGGGGGACATAGCTCCTACAATGAGCAGTTCTTC. Amino acids: CASSFFTSGGHSSYNEQFF. The chain links TRBV5-1 to TRBJ2-1, with TRBD2 matching 11 bases. The V gene's germline CDR1 is SGHRS and CDR2 YFSETQ. This CDR3 contains 19 residues. V shed 2 bases and J 0 bases; nucleotides not matched to a gene: 10.

The rearrangement uses TRBV5-6 and TRBJ2-2; D may be TRBD1 (6 bases). V was shortened by 2 bases and J by 6 bases, with 11 bases between the two germline ends. The CDR3 is 14 residues long. Germline V gene sequence: CDR1 SGHDT, CDR2 YYEEEE. CDR3 sequence reads: CASSLGDRSGELFF. The CDR3 DNA reads as TGTGCCAGCAGCTTAGGCGACAGGTCCGGGGAGCTGTTTTTT.

V usage is TRBV7-3 and J usage is TRBJ2-5; TRBD2 aligns across 13 bases. Germline V gene sequence: CDR1 SGHTA, CDR2 FQGTGA. CDR3 size: 17 residues. V lost 5 bases and J lost 1; bases outside the gene matches: 7. Written as DNA, the CDR3 is TGTGCCAGCAGCGAACTAGCGGGGGGGCCCTCCCAAGAGACCCAGTACTTC. Protein product: CASSELAGGPSQETQYF.

CDR3 DNA: TGTGCCAGTAGGAAATTCGGGGACAGGAAAACGCCCCATCAGCCCCAGCATTTT. It translates to CASRKFGDRKTPHQPQHF. J is TRBJ1-5 and V is TRBV19, with 8 bases fitting TRBD1. J gave up 5 bases and V 6 bases, and 18 bases lay outside the gene matches. CDR3 length equals 18 residues. CDR1 is LNHDA and CDR2 is SQIVND in the germline V gene (reference sequence).

This clone was observed a few times. CDR3 DNA sequence: TGCGCCAGCAGCTCCACAGGGGAGACTTATCAGCCCCAGCATTTT. The encoded protein is CASSSTGETYQPQHF. The chain couples TRBV4-1 to TRBJ1-5, with 7 bases fitting TRBD1. CDR3 length equals 15 residues. Germline CDR1 is MGHRA and CDR2 is YSYEKL. Unmatched junction bases numbered 9, after V lost 5 bases and J lost 5 bases.

V usage is TRBV29-1 and J usage is TRBJ2-5; 12 bases are a match to TRBD2. Germline CDR1 and CDR2: SQVTM and ANQGSEA. Trimming removed 4 bases from V and 7 bases from J; junction bases left unmatched: 13. The CDR3 sequence is 16 residues long. The CDR3 loop reads CSVVEGTSGWLGTQYF. In DNA, the CDR3 is TGCAGCGTTGTAGAGGGGACTAGCGGGTGGCTCGGGACCCAGTACTTC.

The gene calls are TRBV11-2 and TRBJ1-4; D is perhaps TRBD1 (6 bases). V was pared by 1 base and J by 0 bases, with 6 bases between. The CDR3 is 15 amino acids. Per the germline V gene, CDR1 is SGHAT and CDR2 is FQNNGV. CDR3: CASSLGTATNEKLFF. The CDR3 DNA sequence: TGTGCCAGCAGCTTAGGGACAGCAACTAATGAAAAACTGTTTTTT.

About this clone: The junction and the germline gene differ at one end; a read error may be behind it. The V gene is TRBV24-1, the J gene TRBJ1-5; 10 bases map to TRBD1. Germline values: CDR1 KGHDR, CDR2 SFDVKD. The CDR3 extends over 15 amino acids. This CDR3 is CATGQGTPKNQPQHF. In DNA, the CDR3 is TGTGCCACGGGACAGGGGACCCCTAAAAATCAACCCCAGCATTTT.

The chain combines TRBV2 with TRBJ2-1; the D gene is possibly TRBD2 (6 bases). Trimming shortened V by 1 base and J by 6 bases, and 10 bases separated the two germline ends. Per the germline V gene, CDR1 is SNHLY and CDR2 is FYNNEI. CDR3 length equals 14 residues. CDR3 residues: CASSEERAPNEQFF. CDR3 nucleotides: TGTGCCAGCAGTGAAGAGCGGGCCCCCAATGAGCAGTTCTTC.

The chain uses TRBV24-1 and TRBJ2-3, with 8 bases aligning to TRBD2. CDR3 size: 16 residues. The V gene end was trimmed by 4 bases and the J gene end by 2 bases; junction bases not matched to a gene: 7. Germline lookup yields CDR1 KGHDR and CDR2 SFDVKD. CDR3 in DNA: TGTGCCACCAGTGACCCACGGGGGGGCGTCACAGATACGCAGTATTTT. This codes for CATSDPRGGVTDTQYF.

This chain links TRBV4-1 with TRBJ2-1; 10 nucleotides align to TRBD2. Trimming cost V 4 bases and J 0 bases; bases outside gene matches: 12. CDR1 is MGHRA and CDR2 is YSYEKL in the germline V gene. The CDR3 is 19 residues long. CDR3 sequence: CASSLSGTSVLISYNEQFF. CDR3 coding DNA: TGCGCCAGCAGCCTGTCCGGGACTAGCGTCCTTATCTCCTACAATGAGCAGTTCTTC.

V is TRBV24-1 and J is TRBJ2-1, with TRBD2 matching over 11 bases. The ends lost 3 bases at V and 9 bases at J; junction bases unmatched: 6. Germline CDR1 and CDR2: KGHDR and SFDVKD. The CDR3 is 15 residues long. CDR3 sequence reads: CATSDPRLAGIEQFF. In DNA, the CDR3 is TGTGCCACCAGTGATCCCCGACTAGCGGGGATTGAGCAGTTCTTC.

CDR3: CASSFSRGLETQYF. In DNA form, the CDR3 reads TGTGCCAGCAGTTTTTCCAGGGGGCTGGAGACCCAGTACTTC. The chain carries TRBV27 and TRBJ2-5; 8 nucleotides line up with TRBD1. The CDR3 covers 14 residues. Unmatched junction bases numbered 5, after V lost 3 bases and J lost 5 bases. CDR1 is MNHEY, CDR2 SMNVEV, per germline (reference sequence).

The chain has TRBV29-1 and TRBJ1-2; 9 bases line up with TRBD1. The germline gives CDR1 SQVTM, CDR2 ANQGSEA. V lost 4 bases and J lost 7; bases outside the gene matches: 4. The CDR3 consists of 12 residues. The CDR3 region is CSVAQGAGGYTF. The DNA for the CDR3 is TGCAGCGTTGCACAGGGGGCGGGTGGCTACACCTTC.

This clone was picked up a small number of times. The chain employs TRBV6-4 and TRBJ2-2; perhaps TRBD2 as D (5 bases). There are 14 residues in the CDR3. V was cut by 8 bases and J by 5 bases, with 15 bases left in between. Germline V gene data show CDR1 as MRHNA and CDR2 as SNTAGT. The CDR3 bases are TGTGCCAGCGCCCGAGGGCCGGTAACCGGGGAGCTGTTTTTT. Its protein product is CASARGPVTGELFF.

V usage is TRBV5-1 and J usage is TRBJ1-3; D is uncertain. V lost 1 base and J 6 bases, leaving 8 bases between the germline ends. The CDR3 totals 13 residues. Looked up from germline, CDR1 is SGHRS and CDR2 is YFSETQ. This chain's CDR3 is CASSLNGENTIYF. The CDR3 DNA reads TGCGCCAGCAGCTTGAACGGAGAAAACACCATATATTTT.

This chain joins TRBV9 and TRBJ1-3; D remains ambiguous. Germline-derived CDR1 and CDR2 are SGDLS and YYNGEE. Trimming shortened V by 4 bases and J by 2 bases, and 16 bases separated the two germline ends. The CDR3 loop spans 16 amino acids. The CDR3 bases are TGTGCCAGCAGCCCCGGACTCGCCCGAACTGGAAACACCATATATTTT. It is translated as CASSPGLARTGNTIYF.

This chain joins TRBV6-5 and TRBJ2-3, with 9 bases fitting TRBD2. V gave up 5 bases and J gave up 4 bases; unmatched junction bases: 7. Germline V lookup: CDR1 MNHEY, CDR2 SVGAGI. The CDR3 length is 15 residues. CDR3 residues: CASSNRGGAPDTQYF. The CDR3 DNA reads TGTGCCAGCAGTAACCGCGGGGGGGCTCCAGATACGCAGTATTTT.

The rearrangement uses TRBV29-1 and TRBJ1-1; maybe TRBD1 (6 bases). Trimming shortened V by 5 bases and J by 3 bases, and 16 bases separated the two germline ends. Per the germline V gene, CDR1 is SQVTM and CDR2 is ANQGSEA. The CDR3 is made up of 14 amino acids. CDR3 sequence reads: CSVRARQADTEAFF. The CDR3 DNA is TGCAGCGTTCGTGCCCGACAGGCGGACACTGAAGCTTTCTTT. The variable domain in full, completed from reference TRBV29-1 and TRBJ1-1, reads SAVISQKPSRDICQRGTSLTIQCQVDSQVTMMFWYRQQPGQSLTLIATANQGSEATYESGFVIDKFPISRPNLTFSTLTVSNMSPEDSSIYLCSVRARQADTEAFFGQGTRLTVV.